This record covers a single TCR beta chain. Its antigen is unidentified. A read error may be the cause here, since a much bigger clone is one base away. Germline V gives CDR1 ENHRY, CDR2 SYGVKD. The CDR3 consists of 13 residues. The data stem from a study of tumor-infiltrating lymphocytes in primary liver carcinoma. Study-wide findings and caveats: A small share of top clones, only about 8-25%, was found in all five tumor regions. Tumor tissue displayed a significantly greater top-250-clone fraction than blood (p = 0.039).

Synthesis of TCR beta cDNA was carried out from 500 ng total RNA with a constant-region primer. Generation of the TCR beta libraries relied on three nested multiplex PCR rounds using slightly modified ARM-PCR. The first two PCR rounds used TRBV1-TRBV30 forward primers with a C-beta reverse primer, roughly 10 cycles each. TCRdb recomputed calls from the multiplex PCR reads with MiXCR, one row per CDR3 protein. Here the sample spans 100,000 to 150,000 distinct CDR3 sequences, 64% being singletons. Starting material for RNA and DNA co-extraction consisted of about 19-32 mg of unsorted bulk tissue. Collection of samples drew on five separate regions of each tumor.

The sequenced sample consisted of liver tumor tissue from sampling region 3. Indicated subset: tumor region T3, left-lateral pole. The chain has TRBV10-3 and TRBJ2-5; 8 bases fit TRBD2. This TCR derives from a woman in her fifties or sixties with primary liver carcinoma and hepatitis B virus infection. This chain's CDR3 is CAITAGAGEAQYF. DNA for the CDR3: TGTGCCATCACAGCGGGGGCGGGAGAGGCCCAGTACTTC.